In this sample, the clone carrying this T cell receptor beta chain turned up once. V lost 3 bases, J lost 6 bases, and 11 bases stayed unmatched. Germline assignment: CDR1 SGHVS and CDR2 FNYEAQ. The CDR3 runs to 17 residues. The tumor samples were collected prior to definitive surgery or chemotherapy. The data derive from a study of high-grade serous ovarian cancer treatment subgroups. This table comes from immunoSEQ multiplex PCR, and its TCRdb copy is limited to in-frame clones, with some not included. The table has about 33,000 clones, roughly three quarters seen once. This sequence originates from a human donor with high-grade serous ovarian cancer. The chain has TRBV7-6 and TRBJ2-2, with TRBD2 matching over 9 bases. Sequenced sample: tumor tissue. CDR3 loop: CASSFSPGLASPGELFF. The CDR3 DNA is TGTGCCAGCAGCTTCTCGCCAGGACTAGCGAGCCCCGGGGAGCTGTTTTTT. The full variable domain, with the rest looked up from reference TRBV7-6 and TRBJ2-2, is GAGVSQSPRYKVTKRGQDVALRCDPISGHVSLYWYRQALGQGPEFLTYFNYEAQQDKSGLPNDRFSAERPEGSISTLTIQRTEQRDSAMYRCASSFSPGLASPGELFFGEGSRLTVL.